This entry concerns a single TCR beta chain. Here immunoSEQ multiplex PCR was the method, and the copy in TCRdb shows in-frame clones only, minus some. The table includes about 11,000 clones, 65% to 90% detected once. The record originates from a study of T cell repertoires in MIS-A myocarditis. Looked up from germline, CDR1 is SGHKS and CDR2 is YYEKEE (reference sequence). J lost 8 bases, V lost 2 bases, and 17 bases had no gene match. There are 18 residues in the CDR3. The rearrangement joins TRBV5-5 to TRBJ1-4; 8 bases match TRBD1. The clonotype was recovered from a man aged 18 to 35 with fulminant myocarditis from multisystem inflammatory syndrome in adults (MIS-A) after COVID-19. Material: right ventricle heart tissue obtained at autopsy. The CDR3 region is CASSLKRTGMNSREKLFF. For the CDR3, the DNA is TGTGCCAGCAGCTTAAAAAGGACAGGGATGAACAGCCGGGAAAAACTGTTTTTT.